These 19 T cell receptor beta chains were all obtained from the same sample, sequenced in a study of HIV-infected patients and healthy controls (dated by TCRdb to 2013 to 2014). The study collected follow-up blood from HIV-infected patients roughly three months, about 14 weeks, after antiretroviral therapy began. Whole blood was used without cell fractionation, so the repertoire reflected all unsorted peripheral T cells. Library preparation was by 5' RACE. The reads were generated on an Illumina MiSeq. Using SuperScript III with primers targeting the alpha and beta constant regions, around 500 ng of RNA was reverse transcribed. Separate alpha and beta chain libraries were generated by chain-specific third strand synthesis with multiplexing indices. TCRdb itself trimmed the public reads at Q25 with fastp, ran MiXCR and retained productive beta chains. Identical CDR3 protein sequences are pooled into one entry, listed with their most common genes and DNA. A total of a few thousand distinct CDR3 sequences appear in this sample, around 30% of them only once. In total, the top ten clones hold 20% to 25% of the sample.

Sequenced here: blood, sampled during antiretroviral therapy. Receptors originate from an adult with HIV infection.

The rearrangement links TRBV5-1 to TRBJ1-1; TRBD1 might be the D (5 bases). The germline CDR1 and CDR2 sequences are SGHRS and YFSETQ. The CDR3 spans 14 residues. The V gene lost 3 bases and the J gene lost 5 bases, with 14 bases spanning the gap. The CDR3 reads CASSSHQGETEAFF. The DNA of the CDR3 is TGCGCCAGCAGCTCGCACCAGGGCGAGACTGAAGCTTTCTTT.

The chain is built from TRBV5-5 and TRBJ1-2; D perhaps matches TRBD1 (6 bases). The CDR3 is 15 residues long. Germline V gene data show CDR1 as SGHKS and CDR2 as YYEKEE (reference sequence). Deletions cut 0 bases from V and 0 bases from J, with 9 bases between. CDR3 nucleotide sequence: TGTGCCAGCAGCTTGGACAGGGCCACTAACTATGGCTACACCTTC. Translation gives CASSLDRATNYGYTF.

This clonotype was counted a few times. The chain carries TRBV7-8 and TRBJ2-7; 7 positions match TRBD2. The CDR3 length is 12 residues. Germline CDR1 SGHVS, CDR2 FQNEAQ. Trimming removed 5 bases from V and 5 bases from J; junction bases left unmatched: 3. CDR3 residues: CASSHGGNEQYF. CDR3 DNA sequence: TGTGCCAGCAGCCACGGGGGGAACGAGCAGTACTTC.

In regard to this clonotype: This may be a read error: a much more frequent sequence differs by one nucleotide. The chain combines TRBV14 with TRBJ1-6; D not certain. In germline, CDR1 is SGHDN, CDR2 FVKESK. This CDR3 has 11 residues. The CDR3 bases are TGTGACAGCAGCCAAGGGTGGGTCCTCCACTTT. Protein product: CDSSQGWVLHF. Filled out from reference TRBV14 and TRBJ1-6, the complete variable domain reads EAGVTQFPSHSVIEKGQTVTLRCDPISGHDNLYWYRRVMGKEIKFLLHFVKESKQDESGMPNNRFLAERTGGTYSTLKVQPAELEDSGVYFCDSSQGWVLHFGNGTRLTVT.

V is TRBV7-9 and J is TRBJ2-7; 8 bases match TRBD2. The V and J ends lost 5 bases and 6 bases, in that order; junction bases with no gene match: 15. The CDR3 runs 16 residues. Germline assignment: CDR1 SEHNR and CDR2 FQNEAQ (reference sequence). DNA for the CDR3: TGTGCCAGCAGCCCTGGCGCCGGGACTAGTCTAAGCGAGCAGTACTTC. It is translated as CASSPGAGTSLSEQYF.

The chain couples TRBV4-2 to TRBJ1-1; D is perhaps TRBD1 (5 bases). The germline CDR1 and CDR2 sequences are LGHNA and YNFKEQ. The V and J ends lost 4 bases and 1 base respectively, with 16 bases between them. The CDR3 sequence is 16 residues long. The CDR3 loop reads CASSPVHNGQNTEAFF. The CDR3 DNA reads as TGTGCCAGCAGCCCCGTCCATAACGGACAGAACACTGAAGCTTTCTTT.

By proportion, this clonotype is medium-sized. The V and J genes are TRBV4-2 and TRBJ2-1; 7 positions match TRBD2. The CDR3 is 14 amino acids. CDR1 LGHNA and CDR2 YNFKEQ come from the germline V gene. V lost 1 base to trimming and J lost 8 bases; unmatched junction nucleotides: 5. The CDR3 DNA reads TGTGCCAGCAGCCAAGGAGGACTAGGGGATGAGCAGTTCTTC. Residues: CASSQGGLGDEQFF.

The chain combines TRBV6-6 with TRBJ1-6, with a weak D call TRBD1 (6 bases). The CDR3 covers 12 residues. CDR1 and CDR2 (germline): MNHNY, SVGAGI (reference sequence). Trimming took off 5 bases at V and 10 bases at J, with 9 bases between the two ends. The CDR3 nucleotides are TGTGCCAGCAGTCACAGGGAATCACCCCTCCACTTT. Amino acid sequence: CASSHRESPLHF.

The chain uses TRBV9 and TRBJ2-5; tentatively, D is TRBD2 (5 bases). Germline CDR1 and CDR2: SGDLS and YYNGEE. V lost 4 bases and J 4 bases, leaving 11 bases between the germline ends. This CDR3 comprises 13 residues. DNA for the CDR3: TGTGCCAGCAGCTCCGGACTGGTAGAGACCCAGTACTTC. Amino acids: CASSSGLVETQYF.

In regard to this clonotype: A much larger clone differs from this one at a single base, so this may be a read error. This chain uses TRBV5-1 with TRBJ1-2; D remains ambiguous. Between the trimmed V and J ends, which lost 0 bases and 10 bases, there was a span of 13 bases. The CDR3 length is 13 residues. Germline V gene sequence: CDR1 SGHRS, CDR2 YFSETQ. CDR3 DNA: TGCGCCAGCAGCTTGGTCCAATGGCGAGACTACACCTTC. Translated: CASSLVQWRDYTF.

The chain joins TRBV6-6 to TRBJ2-7; D is perhaps TRBD2 (6 bases). Germline CDR1 MNHNY, CDR2 SVGAGI (reference sequence). Trimming removed 4 bases at V and 3 bases at J, with 19 bases between. The CDR3 has 16 residues. In DNA, the CDR3 is TGTGCCAGCAGTTCCCAGTGGGGGGAGGTCTTCTACGAGCAGTACTTC. It codes for CASSSQWGEVFYEQYF.

The V call is TRBV14, the J call TRBJ2-1; 9 bases map to TRBD1. The V and J ends lost 3 bases and 5 bases, in that order; junction bases with no gene match: 8. The CDR3 length is 16 residues. Germline V lookup: CDR1 SGHDN, CDR2 FVKESK. The CDR3 DNA follows: TGTGCCAGCAGCCACCTTCCGGGACAGGGCGACAATGAGCAGTTCTTC. Its translation is CASSHLPGQGDNEQFF.

J is TRBJ2-3 and V is TRBV12-3 or TRBV12-4; 9 nucleotides match TRBD2. V lost 3 bases and J lost 2; bases outside the gene matches: 6. The CDR3 covers 16 residues. The CDR3 nucleotides read TGTGCCAGCAGTTTTAATAGCGGGGGTCTCACAGATACGCAGTATTTT. This translates into CASSFNSGGLTDTQYF.

To note about this clonotype: A much larger clone differs by one base, so this may be a read error. V and J are TRBV20-1 and TRBJ1-5, with TRBD1 identical over 10 bases. Germline V lookup: CDR1 DFQATT, CDR2 SNEGSKA (reference sequence). The length of the CDR3 is 16 residues. The CDR3 sequence: CSAISRAGTGVQTQHF. CDR3 nucleotides: TGCAGTGCAATAAGCCGCGCCGGGACAGGGGTTCAGACCCAGCATTTT.

This clonotype is labeled medium-sized. The chain recombines TRBV6-5 with TRBJ2-2, with unresolved D. The V gene lost 0 bases and the J gene lost 5 bases, with 16 bases spanning the gap. The length of the CDR3 is 17 residues. Germline CDR1 and CDR2: MNHEY and SVGAGI. DNA of the CDR3: TGTGCCAGCAGTTACTCGTTTGGCCGCCTTACGACCGGGGAGCTGTTTTTT. Its protein product is CASSYSFGRLTTGELFF.

This clonotype ranks as medium-sized. The gene calls are TRBV10-2 and TRBJ2-3; D gene ambiguous. V lost 7 bases, J lost 0 bases, and 11 bases lay in between. CDR1 and CDR2 (germline): WSHSY, SAAADI. The CDR3 spans 14 residues. The chain's CDR3 is CASIPTASTDTQYF. The CDR3 DNA follows: TGCGCCAGCATTCCGACGGCTAGCACAGATACGCAGTATTTT.

The chain links TRBV12-3 or TRBV12-4 to TRBJ2-5; 7 nucleotides match TRBD2. The CDR3 contains 13 residues. With V trimmed by 5 bases and J by 0 bases, 0 bases remained unmatched. For the CDR3, the DNA is TGTGCCAGCAGTGGGGGGGACCAAGAGACCCAGTACTTC. It encodes CASSGGDQETQYF.

The chain combines TRBV14 with TRBJ2-5, with D possibly being TRBD1 (6 bases). With 1 base removed from V and 5 bases from J, the gap between germline ends came to 14 bases. CDR1 is SGHDN and CDR2 is FVKESK in the germline V gene. There are 15 residues in the CDR3. The CDR3 nucleotides read TGTGCCAGCAGCCAAGTTGGCAGGGGAGAGGAGACCCAGTACTTC. It is translated as CASSQVGRGEETQYF.

Judged by abundance, this clonotype is medium-sized. This chain links TRBV14 with TRBJ2-7, with 8 bases that match TRBD1. This CDR3 is built from 16 residues. After removal of 4 bases from V and 3 bases from J, the junction contained 11 bases not matched to a gene. CDR1 and CDR2 from the germline V gene are SGHDN and FVKESK. The CDR3 sequence is CASSLSLGQAYYEQYF. CDR3 sequence (DNA): TGTGCCAGCAGCCTTAGCTTGGGACAGGCCTACTACGAGCAGTACTTC.